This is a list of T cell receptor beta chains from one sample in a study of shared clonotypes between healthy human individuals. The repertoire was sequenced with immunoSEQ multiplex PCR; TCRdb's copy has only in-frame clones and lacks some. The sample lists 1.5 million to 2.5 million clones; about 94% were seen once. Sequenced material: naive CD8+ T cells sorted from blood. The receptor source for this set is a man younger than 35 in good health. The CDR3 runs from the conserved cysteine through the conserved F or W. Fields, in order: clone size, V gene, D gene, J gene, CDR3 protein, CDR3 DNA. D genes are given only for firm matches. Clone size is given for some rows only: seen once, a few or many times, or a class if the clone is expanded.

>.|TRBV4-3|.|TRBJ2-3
CASSQDSTDTQYF
TGCGCCAGCAGCCAGGACAGCACAGATACGCAGTATTTT
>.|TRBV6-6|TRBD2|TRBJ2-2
CASRSLAGKNTGELFF
TGTGCCAGCAGATCACTAGCGGGGAAGAACACCGGGGAGCTGTTTTTT
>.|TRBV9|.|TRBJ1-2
CASRDGTLYGYTF
TGTGCCAGCAGAGACGGGACGCTCTATGGCTACACCTTC
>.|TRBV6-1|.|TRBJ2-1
CASTYNEQFF
TGTGCCAGCACTTACAATGAGCAGTTCTTC
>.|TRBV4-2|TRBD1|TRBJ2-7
CASSQDNRDSSYEQYF
TGTGCCAGCAGCCAAGATAATCGGGACAGCTCCTACGAGCAGTACTTC
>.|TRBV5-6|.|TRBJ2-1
CASSLFSNEQFF
TGTGCCAGCAGCTTGTTTTCCAATGAGCAGTTCTTC
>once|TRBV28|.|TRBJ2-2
CASSLSGGPGTGELFF
TGTGCCAGCAGTCTCTCAGGGGGGCCGGGCACCGGGGAGCTGTTTTTT
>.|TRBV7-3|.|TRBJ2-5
CASSLGPPETQYF
TGTGCCAGCAGCTTAGGACCCCCAGAGACCCAGTACTTC
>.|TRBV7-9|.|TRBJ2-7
CASSPEGRGLMAGSYEQYF
TGTGCCAGCAGCCCCGAAGGCAGGGGACTAATGGCGGGCTCCTACGAGCAGTACTTC
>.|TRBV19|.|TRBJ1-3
CASSTPTVSGNTIYF
TGTGCCAGTAGTACCCCGACAGTCTCTGGAAACACCATATATTTT
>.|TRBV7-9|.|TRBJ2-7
CASSLNPPDLYEQYF
TGTGCCAGCAGCTTGAACCCGCCAGATTTATACGAGCAGTACTTC
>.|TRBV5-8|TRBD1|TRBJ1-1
CASSLGTGLNTEAFF
TGTGCCAGCAGCTTAGGGACAGGGTTGAACACTGAAGCTTTCTTT
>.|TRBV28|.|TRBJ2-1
CASSLIGGNNEQFF
TGTGCCAGCAGTTTAATTGGGGGGAACAATGAGCAGTTCTTC
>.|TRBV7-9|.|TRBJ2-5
CASSYVGGSKETQYF
TGTGCCAGCAGCTACGTGGGGGGCTCCAAGGAGACCCAGTACTTC
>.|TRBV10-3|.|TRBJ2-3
CATNRDSGADTQYF
TGTGCCACAAACCGGGACTCAGGGGCAGATACGCAGTATTTT
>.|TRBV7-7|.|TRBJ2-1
CASSPVSGGKYNEQFF
TGTGCTAGCAGCCCCGTGAGTGGCGGTAAATACAATGAGCAGTTCTTC
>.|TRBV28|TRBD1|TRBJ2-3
CASSYFGQGYADTQYF
TGTGCCAGCAGTTACTTCGGACAGGGTTATGCAGATACGCAGTATTTT
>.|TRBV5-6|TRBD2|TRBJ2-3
CASSPTSGGADTQYF
TGTGCCAGCAGCCCAACTAGCGGGGGGGCAGATACGCAGTATTTT
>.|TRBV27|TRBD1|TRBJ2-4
CASSLGPQGLAKNIQYF
TGTGCCAGCAGTTTGGGCCCACAGGGGTTAGCCAAAAACATTCAGTACTTC
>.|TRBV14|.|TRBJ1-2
CASSQESWARNGYTF
TGTGCCAGCAGCCAAGAAAGCTGGGCAAGGAATGGCTACACCTTC
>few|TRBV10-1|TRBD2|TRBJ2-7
CASSEPGLAKNEQYF
TGCGCCAGCAGTGAGCCGGGACTAGCGAAGAACGAGCAGTACTTC
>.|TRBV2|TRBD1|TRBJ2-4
CASQGAQDIQYF
TGTGCCAGCCAGGGGGCGCAAGACATTCAGTACTTC
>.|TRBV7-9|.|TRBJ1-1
CASSFSPGMNTEAFF
TGTGCCAGCAGCTTCTCCCCGGGGATGAACACTGAAGCTTTCTTT
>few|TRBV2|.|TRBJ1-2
CASSRTDIF
TGTGCCAGCAGCCGGACTGATATTTTC
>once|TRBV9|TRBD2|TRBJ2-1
CASSGVGTSGFKGLYNEQFF
TGTGCCAGCAGCGGAGTAGGGACTAGCGGGTTTAAAGGGCTATACAATGAGCAGTTCTTC
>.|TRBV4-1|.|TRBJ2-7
CASSQGGLNYEQYF
TGCGCCAGCAGCCAAGGAGGACTGAACTACGAGCAGTACTTC
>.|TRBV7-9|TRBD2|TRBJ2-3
CASSPPRTDSGGTDTQYF
TGTGCCAGCAGCCCCCCCAGGACCGATAGCGGGGGCACAGATACGCAGTATTTT
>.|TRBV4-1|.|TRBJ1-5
CASSQRTGPQHF
TGCGCCAGCAGCCAACGAACCGGTCCCCAGCATTTT
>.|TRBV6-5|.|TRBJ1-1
CASSYRGVNTEAFF
TGTGCCAGCAGTTACAGGGGTGTGAACACTGAAGCTTTCTTT
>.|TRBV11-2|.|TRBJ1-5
CASSLGMGQGSFSNQPQHF
TGTGCCAGCAGCTTAGGCATGGGGCAGGGTAGTTTTAGCAATCAGCCCCAGCATTTT
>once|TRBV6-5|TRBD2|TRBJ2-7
CASSLQGAGGYEQYF
TGTGCCAGCAGCTTACAGGGAGCGGGGGGCTACGAGCAGTACTTC
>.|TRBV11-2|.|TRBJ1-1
CASRAGDLPEAFF
TGTGCCAGCCGGGCAGGGGACCTCCCTGAAGCTTTCTTT
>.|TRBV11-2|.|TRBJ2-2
CASRSPREKNTGELFF
TGTGCCAGCAGGTCGCCCAGAGAGAAGAACACCGGGGAGCTGTTTTTT
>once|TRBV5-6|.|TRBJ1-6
CASSFSGTGSPLHF
TGTGCCAGCAGCTTCTCCGGGACGGGGTCACCCCTCCACTTT
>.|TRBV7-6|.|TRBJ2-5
CASSRTLAFEETQYF
TGTGCCAGCAGCCGAACCCTAGCGTTCGAAGAGACCCAGTACTTC
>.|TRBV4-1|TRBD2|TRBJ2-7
CASSQIETREYYEQYF
TGCGCCAGCAGCCAAATTGAGACGCGGGAGTACTACGAGCAGTACTTC
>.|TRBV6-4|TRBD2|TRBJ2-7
CASSDHGTSVGLFAYEQYF
TGTGCCAGCAGTGACCACGGGACTAGCGTCGGGCTTTTCGCGTACGAGCAGTACTTC
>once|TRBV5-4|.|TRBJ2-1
CASTPSGDNEQFF
TGTGCCAGCACCCCCTCTGGGGACAATGAGCAGTTCTTC
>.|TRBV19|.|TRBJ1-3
CASSIVYSSGNTIYF
TGTGCCAGTAGTATCGTATACAGCTCTGGAAACACCATATATTTT
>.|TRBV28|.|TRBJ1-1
CASSLGDYPYAMNTEAFF
TGTGCCAGCAGTTTAGGGGATTATCCGTACGCCATGAACACTGAAGCTTTCTTT
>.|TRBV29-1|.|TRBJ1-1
CSACHGTIIVEAFF
TGCAGCGCATGCCACGGGACAATAATTGTAGAAGCTTTCTTT
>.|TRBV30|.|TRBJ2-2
CAWTEVHTGELFF
TGTGCCTGGACCGAGGTTCACACCGGGGAGCTGTTTTTT
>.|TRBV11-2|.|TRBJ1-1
CASSLFFATEAFF
TGTGCCAGCAGCTTATTCTTTGCCACTGAAGCTTTCTTT
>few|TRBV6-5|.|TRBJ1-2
CASTARDSYGYTF
TGTGCCAGCACCGCCCGCGATAGCTATGGCTACACCTTC
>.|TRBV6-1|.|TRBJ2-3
CASSEWGLGRADTQYF
TGTGCCAGCAGTGAATGGGGGCTTGGCAGGGCAGATACGCAGTATTTT
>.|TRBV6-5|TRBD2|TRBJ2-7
CASSLIAGDGNEQYF
TGTGCCAGCAGTCTTATAGCGGGAGACGGGAACGAGCAGTACTTC
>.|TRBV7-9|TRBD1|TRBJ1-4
CASSTDRDSNNEKLFF
TGTGCCAGCAGCACAGACCGGGACAGTAATAATGAAAAACTGTTTTTT
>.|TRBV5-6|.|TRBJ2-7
CASSSPGAEQYF
TGTGCCAGCAGCTCCCCCGGGGCCGAGCAGTACTTC
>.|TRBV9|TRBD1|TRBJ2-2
CASSHDRVTGELFF
TGTGCCAGCAGCCACGACAGGGTCACCGGGGAGCTGTTTTTT
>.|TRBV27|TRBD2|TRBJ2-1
CASSLWTSGVNEQFF
TGTGCCAGCAGTTTATGGACTAGCGGGGTCAATGAGCAGTTCTTC
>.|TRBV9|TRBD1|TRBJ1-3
CASSTQGDGNTIYF
TGTGCCAGCAGCACACAGGGGGACGGAAACACCATATATTTT
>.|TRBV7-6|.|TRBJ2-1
CASSLRPPDNEQFF
TGTGCCAGCAGCTTAAGACCGCCTGACAATGAGCAGTTCTTC
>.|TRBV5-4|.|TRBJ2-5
CASSLVLGETQYF
TGTGCCAGCAGCTTGGTCCTGGGGGAGACCCAGTACTTC
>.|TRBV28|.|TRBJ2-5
CASSSRAKAPETQYF
TGTGCCAGCAGCTCCCGGGCCAAGGCGCCAGAGACCCAGTACTTC
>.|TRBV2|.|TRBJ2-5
CASNPPPQETQYF
TGTGCCAGCAATCCCCCACCCCAAGAGACCCAGTACTTC
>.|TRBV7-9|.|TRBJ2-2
CASSLAEHNTGELFF
TGTGCCAGCAGCTTAGCGGAGCACAACACCGGGGAGCTGTTTTTT
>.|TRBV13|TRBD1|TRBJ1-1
CASTDRGNTEAFF
TGTGCCAGCACCGACAGGGGGAACACTGAAGCTTTCTTT
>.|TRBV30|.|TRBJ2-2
CAWSKSGGPNTGELFF
TGTGCCTGGAGTAAATCCGGGGGCCCGAACACCGGGGAGCTGTTTTTT
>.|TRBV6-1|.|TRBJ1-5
CASRRDPYSNQPQHF
TGTGCCAGCAGGCGGGACCCTTATAGCAATCAGCCCCAGCATTTT
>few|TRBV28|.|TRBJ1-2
CASSFGLDYGYTF
TGTGCCAGCAGTTTTGGGCTGGACTATGGCTACACCTTC